This TCR beta chain is from a study of shared clonotypes between healthy human individuals. Only in-frame clones appear in the TCRdb table, and some are missing; sequencing was by immunoSEQ multiplex PCR. The sample yields around 700,000 clones, around 72% seen once. This CDR3 has 14 residues. Looked up from germline, CDR1 is MNHEY and CDR2 is SMNVEV (reference sequence). The ends lost 5 bases at V and 5 bases at J; junction bases unmatched: 5. Sequences were obtained from memory CD4+ T cells sorted from blood. As for subset: CD45RA-negative fraction. The chain is built from TRBV27 and TRBJ2-2, with 7 bases that match TRBD1. The source is a woman younger than 45 in good health. CDR3 residues: CASSKNRGTGELFF. The CDR3 nucleotides read TGTGCCAGCAGTAAAAACAGGGGAACCGGGGAGCTGTTTTTT.